This paragraph reports one T cell receptor (beta chain). What it binds is unknown. Every sample had approximately 10^5 of its TCR templates assayed. TCRdb keeps only in-frame clones here, not all; method: immunoSEQ multiplex PCR. The repertoire has fewer than 45,000 clones, more than 70% of them found once; the top ten carry around 0.25%. This entry belongs to a study of siplizumab effects on memory and regulatory T cells. Findings of the study overall: It seemed that naive T cells were more diverse than memory cells and were major contributors to the alloresponse. Alloreactive sequences traceable to unstimulated CD4+ memory cells declined significantly under siplizumab. To unstimulated subsets, only a minor fraction of alloreactive clones could be mapped.

Germline loops: CDR1 LNHDA, CDR2 SQIVND (reference sequence). Germline trimming cut 6 bases from V and 2 bases from J; bases unmatched to any gene: 9. The CDR3 runs to 15 residues. Sequencing was carried out using naive CD4+ T cells sorted from blood. The chain is built from TRBV19 and TRBJ1-2, with 7 positions matching TRBD1. The clonotype originates from a human donor in good health. CDR3: CASRNLGQANYGYTF. In nucleotides, the CDR3 is TGTGCCAGTAGGAACCTCGGACAGGCCAACTATGGCTACACCTTC. Full variable domain (outside the CDR3, taken from reference TRBV19 and TRBJ1-2): DGGITQSPKYLFRKEGQNVTLSCEQNLNHDAMYWYRQDPGQGLRLIYYSQIVNDFQKGDIAEGYSVSREKKESFPLTVTSAQKNPTAFYLCASRNLGQANYGYTFGSGTRLTVV.